What follows are 9 T cell receptor beta chains derived from one specimen sequenced in a study of blood T cell repertoires in COVID-19. Profiling relied on immunoSEQ multiplex PCR, and the TCRdb table lists in-frame clones only, not all of them. The sample consists of about 200,000 clones, 82% of them appearing once. The sequenced sample was PBMCs or T cells enriched from blood (not recorded which). The receptors originated from a man aged 40-49 years who had recovered from COVID-19.

This clone has just one count. The chain combines TRBV4-2 with TRBJ2-7; D uncertain. The germline V gene has CDR1 LGHNA and CDR2 YNFKEQ. Trimming shortened V by 0 bases and J by 2 bases, and 14 bases separated the two germline ends. This CDR3 is 16 amino acids long. CDR3 amino acids: CASSQELALLPYEQYF. The CDR3 DNA sequence: TGTGCCAGCAGCCAAGAACTCGCTCTACTTCCCTACGAGCAGTACTTC.

The CDR3 loop reads CASREGEYETQYF. The CDR3 DNA reads TGTGCCAGCAGAGAGGGCGAGTACGAGACCCAGTACTTC. V usage is TRBV6-6 and J usage is TRBJ2-5; D might be TRBD2 (5 bases). This CDR3 comprises 13 residues. Germline V CDR1 and CDR2: MNHNY, SVGAGI (reference sequence). Trimming took off 6 bases at V and 5 bases at J, with 13 bases between the two ends.

The V call is TRBV10-3, the J call TRBJ1-2; TRBD1 agrees at 10 bases. The CDR3 sequence is 14 residues long. J gave up 4 bases and V 6 bases, and 5 bases lay outside the gene matches. In germline, CDR1 is ENHRY, CDR2 SYGVKD. CDR3: CAIRGTGAIYGYTF. CDR3 DNA sequence: TGTGCCATCAGAGGGACAGGGGCTATCTATGGCTACACCTTC.

The chain couples TRBV6-2 or TRBV6-3 to TRBJ1-1; 8 nucleotides match TRBD1. J gave up 5 bases and V 3 bases, and 5 bases lay outside the gene matches. This CDR3 has 14 amino acids. The germline V gene has CDR1 MNHEY and CDR2 SVGEGT. CDR3 in amino acids: CASSYQGARTEAFF. Here the CDR3 DNA reads TGTGCCAGCAGTTATCAGGGGGCAAGAACTGAAGCTTTCTTT.

The chain joins TRBV28 to TRBJ1-5, with a weak D call TRBD1 (5 bases). V gave up 5 bases and J gave up 6 bases, with 11 bases separating them. This CDR3 is built from 13 residues. The germline CDR1 and CDR2 sequences are MDHEN and SYDVKM. CDR3: CASSTGDGQPQHF. As DNA, the CDR3 is TGTGCCAGCAGTACAGGAGACGGTCAGCCCCAGCATTTT. Together with reference TRBV28 and TRBJ1-5, the CDR3 gives the full variable domain: DVKVTQSSRYLVKRTGEKVFLECVQDMDHENMFWYRQDPGLGLRLIYFSYDVKMKEKGDIPEGYSVSREKKERFSLILESASTNQTSMYLCASSTGDGQPQHFGDGTRLSIL.

V usage is TRBV29-1 and J usage is TRBJ1-2, with TRBD1 matching over 8 bases. Losses at the gene ends were 4 bases for V and 0 bases for J; bases not matched to a gene: 4. This CDR3 has 14 amino acids. The germline V gene has CDR1 SQVTM and CDR2 ANQGSEA. The CDR3 DNA reads TGCAGCGTTGGACAGGGGACAACTAACTATGGCTACACCTTC. This encodes CSVGQGTTNYGYTF.

This clone came up once. The J gene is TRBJ2-4, the V gene TRBV7-3; 10 bases are a match to TRBD2. V was pared by 5 bases and J by 1 base, with 14 bases of the junction left unmatched. There are 19 residues in the CDR3. Germline V gene lookup returns CDR1 SGHTA and CDR2 FQGTGA. The DNA for the CDR3 is TGTGCCAGCAGCCCTGCGGCTAGCGGGAGAGGAACGGCCAAAAACATTCAGTACTTC. Protein: CASSPAASGRGTAKNIQYF.

V gene TRBV4-3 combines with J gene TRBJ1-2; D unclear. V was shortened by 0 bases and J by 6 bases, with 14 bases between the two germline ends. There are 15 residues in the CDR3. CDR1 is LGHNA and CDR2 is YSLEER in the germline V gene. CDR3 in amino acids: CASSQDRGLSHGYTF. The CDR3 bases are TGCGCCAGCAGCCAAGATCGGGGTCTCTCTCATGGCTACACCTTC.

The chain has TRBV7-2 and TRBJ2-1, with 7 bases identical to TRBD1. With V trimmed by 1 base and J by 0 bases, 9 bases remained unmatched. This CDR3 is 18 amino acids long. Germline V gives CDR1 SGHTA, CDR2 FQGNSA. This chain's CDR3 is CASSLEGDRILSYNEQFF. CDR3 in DNA: TGTGCCAGCAGCTTAGAGGGGGACAGAATTCTCTCCTACAATGAGCAGTTCTTC.